The 4 T cell receptor beta chains presented below share a single source sample, sequenced in a study of vaccination and CD4 T cells after COVID-19. These TCRs' antigens remain unknown. Sequencing of cultured CD4+ T cell DNA used the Oncomine TCR Beta short-read assay. TCRdb called the PCR reads again in MiXCR, with one record for every CDR3 protein. This table holds about 21,000 distinct CDR3 sequences, about 45% found once. The treatment denotes: approximately nine-day PBMC culture with coronavirus spike peptide pools or control peptides (ViraFEST assay). Sequenced: cultured CD4+ T cells from blood. The receptors were sampled from a human donor with COVID-19.

The chain carries TRBV2 and TRBJ1-6, with TRBD1 matching 9 bases. The CDR3 loop spans 16 amino acids. Germline V gene sequence: CDR1 SNHLY, CDR2 FYNNEI. With 5 bases clipped from V and 7 bases from J, the junction kept 9 bases outside the gene matches. CDR3 protein: CASSLMGTGSNSPLHF. The CDR3 nucleotides are TGTGCCAGCAGTCTGATGGGGACAGGGTCAAATTCACCCCTCCACTTT.

This clonotype was observed a handful of times. V gene TRBV20-1 combines with J gene TRBJ1-2; 8 nucleotides line up with TRBD1. CDR3 length: 12 amino acids. V shed 5 bases, J shed 8 bases, and the junction held 7 bases outside the gene matches. Germline V CDR1 and CDR2: DFQATT, SNEGSKA (reference sequence). CDR3 bases: TGCAGTGCTCAACCGGCAGGGGGCGGCTACACCTTC. Translating gives CSAQPAGGGYTF.

This clonotype was found a few times. The chain joins TRBV6-1 to TRBJ2-7, with D possibly being TRBD1 (5 bases). Trimming took off 7 bases at V and 2 bases at J, with 9 bases between the two ends. Germline CDR1 MNHNS, CDR2 SASEGT. The CDR3 spans 12 residues. DNA of the CDR3: TGTGCCAGCACGAGACAGCCCTACGAGCAGTACTTC. Translating it yields CASTRQPYEQYF.

This clonotype was detected a few times. This chain connects TRBV12-3 or TRBV12-4 to TRBJ1-4; D uncertain. The CDR3 is made up of 11 amino acids. V gave up 3 bases and J gave up 11 bases, with 7 bases separating them. The CDR3 coding sequence is TGTGCCAGCAGTTTTGGTGGGAAACTGTTTTTT. This encodes CASSFGGKLFF.